This entry concerns a single T cell receptor beta chain. The data are from a study of blood T cell repertoires in COVID-19. Study-level background: Italy, Spain and the United States were the sources of the convalescent and acute COVID-19 samples.

The study recruited people aged about 18 to 95 years across about two dozen US areas. Participants reported their clinical history, and cohort assignment relied on those reports. How the authors handled the data: Reference gene primer amplification yielded estimated nucleated cell counts. Method: immunoSEQ multiplex PCR; TCRdb's copy keeps in-frame clones and lacks some. Clone size and V and J calls were adopted from that table, with D and trimming inferred from the DNA. The sample has 200,000 to 250,000 clones, about 86% seen once. There are 16 residues in the CDR3. Germline loops: CDR1 SEHNR, CDR2 FQNEAQ (reference sequence). Losses at the gene ends were 5 bases for V and 2 bases for J; bases not matched to a gene: 10.

This clonotype was sampled from a woman between 35 and 50 years old with acute COVID-19. Sequencing was performed on PBMCs or T cells enriched from blood (not recorded which). The chain uses TRBV7-9 and TRBJ2-7; TRBD1 matches 9 bases. CDR3 in amino acids: CASSRSGQGYPYEQYF. In DNA form, the CDR3 reads TGTGCCAGCAGCCGATCGGGACAGGGTTACCCCTACGAGCAGTACTTC.